Presented here are 28 T cell receptor beta chains from one specimen sequenced in a study of blood T cells in healthy people across ages. With a J-beta primer mix and a sample-barcoded 5' primer, a second PCR ran about 6 to 11 cycles. TCRdb used MiXCR to reprocess the 5' RACE reads, holding one entry per CDR3 protein. Counted here are 1 million to 1.2 million distinct CDR3 sequences, 35% to 40% occurring once; the ten biggest clones make up about an eighth. The material sequenced was blood. These receptors were taken from a man between 18 and 35 years old in good health.

The V and J genes are TRBV6-6 and TRBJ2-5, with D uncertain. Trimming stripped 6 bases from V and 4 bases from J, with 15 bases between. The germline gives CDR1 MNHNY, CDR2 SVGAGI (reference sequence). The CDR3 runs 14 residues. For the CDR3, the DNA is TGTGCCAGCAGCCCCTCAATCGGAAGAGAGACCCAGTACTTC. The encoded protein is CASSPSIGRETQYF.

The table lists this clonotype with a few counts. The genes are TRBV27 and TRBJ2-6; a weak D match, TRBD1 (5 bases). CDR1 is MNHEY and CDR2 is SMNVEV in the germline V gene (reference sequence). Deletions cut 6 bases from V and 0 bases from J, with 12 bases between. CDR3 size: 16 residues. The CDR3 here is CASSTDRDSGANVLTF. In DNA, the CDR3 is TGTGCCAGCAGCACTGACAGAGACTCTGGGGCCAACGTCCTGACTTTC.

V usage is TRBV7-2 and J usage is TRBJ1-2, with D maybe TRBD1 (6 bases). The CDR3 contains 13 residues. The germline V gene has CDR1 SGHTA and CDR2 FQGNSA. The germline V and J ends were trimmed by 5 bases and 7 bases, with 14 bases remaining between them. The CDR3 protein is CASSPITGFGYTF. CDR3 nucleotide sequence: TGTGCCAGCAGCCCGATAACAGGGTTTGGCTACACCTTC.

This clonotype was counted only a few times. The J gene is TRBJ2-3, the V gene TRBV25-1; TRBD1 is a possible D gene (6 bases). Germline V CDR1 and CDR2: MGHDK, SYGVNS. The CDR3 extends over 15 amino acids. V lost 3 bases and J 1 base, leaving 11 bases between the germline ends. The CDR3 sequence: CASSDNRDGTDTQYF. The CDR3 DNA sequence: TGTGCCAGCAGTGATAACAGGGATGGCACAGATACGCAGTATTTT.

The chain combines TRBV20-1 with TRBJ2-1; 12 bases are a match to TRBD2. Trimming cost V 2 bases and J 2 bases; bases outside gene matches: 4. The CDR3 has 16 residues. CDR1 is DFQATT and CDR2 is SNEGSKA in the germline V gene (reference sequence). CDR3 sequence reads: CSARFLAGGAYNEQFF. DNA for the CDR3: TGCAGTGCTAGATTCCTAGCGGGGGGGGCCTACAATGAGCAGTTCTTC.

This clonotype was seen only a few times. The chain couples TRBV6-1 to TRBJ2-3; D is tentatively TRBD1 or TRBD2 (5 bases each). Per germline, CDR1 MNHNS and CDR2 SASEGT. The CDR3 has 12 amino acids. The V gene lost 7 bases and the J gene lost 4 bases, with 9 bases spanning the gap. CDR3 DNA sequence: TGTGCCAGCAACCCGGGGCCAGATACGCAGTATTTT. It codes for CASNPGPDTQYF.

The chain carries TRBV5-6 and TRBJ2-1, with D possibly called TRBD1 or TRBD2 (6 bases each). V was pared by 5 bases and J by 6 bases, with 21 bases between. Germline-derived CDR1 and CDR2 are SGHDT and YYEEEE. The length of the CDR3 is 16 residues. The CDR3 loop is CASRTLGGGLSNEQFF. The DNA of the CDR3 is TGTGCCAGCAGGACTCTGGGGGGCGGGTTGTCCAATGAGCAGTTCTTC.

The J gene is TRBJ1-1, the V gene TRBV4-3, with 11 bases fitting TRBD1. In germline, CDR1 is LGHNA, CDR2 YSLEER. V lost 0 bases to trimming and J lost 4 bases; unmatched junction nucleotides: 4. The CDR3 loop spans 16 amino acids. CDR3 sequence (DNA): TGCGCCAGCAGCCAAGATCCGGGGACAGGGGGCACTGAAGCTTTCTTT. Amino acids: CASSQDPGTGGTEAFF.

About this clonotype: A read error is possible here, since a much larger clone lies one base away. J is TRBJ1-2 and V is TRBV4-1; D is ambiguous. Germline V gene data show CDR1 as MGHRA and CDR2 as YSYEKL. This CDR3 contains 12 residues. The V and J ends lost 0 bases and 10 bases respectively, with 9 bases between them. The CDR3 protein is CASSQELWAYTF. CDR3 coding DNA: TGCGCCAGCAGCCAAGAACTGTGGGCCTACACCTTC.

This clonotype has just one count. V is TRBV20-1 and J is TRBJ2-6; a weak D match, TRBD1 (5 bases). The CDR3 contains 16 residues. CDR1 and CDR2 from the germline V gene are DFQATT and SNEGSKA (reference sequence). The germline V and J ends were trimmed by 0 bases and 2 bases, with 11 bases remaining between them. The CDR3 DNA sequence: TGCAGTGCTAGAGACCCAGGGTTTCCTGGGGCCAACGTCCTGACTTTC. This translates into CSARDPGFPGANVLTF.

The chain combines TRBV20-1 with TRBJ2-2, with TRBD2 matching over 13 bases. Per germline, CDR1 DFQATT and CDR2 SNEGSKA (reference sequence). The junction had 9 bases not matched to a gene; V was cut back by 7 bases and J by 4 bases. The length of the CDR3 is 16 residues. CDR3 coding DNA: TGCAGTGTCCCTCCGGGACTAGCGGGGCGCACCGGGGAGCTGTTTTTT. Its translation is CSVPPGLAGRTGELFF.

The chain links TRBV6-5 to TRBJ2-3; 7 bases fit TRBD2. Germline values: CDR1 MNHEY, CDR2 SVGAGI. The V and J ends lost 5 bases and 11 bases, in that order; junction bases with no gene match: 13. The CDR3 is 14 amino acids. The CDR3 reads CASSLADQGREQYF. Written as DNA, the CDR3 is TGTGCCAGCAGTCTAGCGGACCAAGGTCGTGAGCAGTATTTT.

J is TRBJ2-2 and V is TRBV11-2; D gene ambiguous. The germline CDR1 and CDR2 sequences are SGHAT and FQNNGV. The CDR3 length is 13 residues. The germline V and J ends were trimmed by 9 bases and 0 bases, with 8 bases remaining between them. CDR3 nucleotide sequence: TGTGCCAGTCCCCGGGCGAACACCGGGGAGCTGTTTTTT. Encoded protein: CASPRANTGELFF. The variable domain in full, with the rest retrieved from reference TRBV11-2 and TRBJ2-2, is EAGVAQSPRYKIIEKRQSVAFWCNPISGHATLYWYQQILGQGPKLLIQFQNNGVVDDSQLPKDRFSAERLKGVDSTLKIQPAKLEDSAVYLCASPRANTGELFFGEGSRLTVL.

This clonotype was seen a handful of times. This chain links TRBV7-8 with TRBJ2-7, with 7 bases matching TRBD1. Trimming at V came to 6 bases and at J to 0 bases, leaving 5 bases not matched to a gene. Germline CDR1 is SGHVS and CDR2 is FQNEAQ. The CDR3 is 14 amino acids. The CDR3 region has the DNA TGTGCCAGCAGACGGGGACAGAGCTCCTACGAGCAGTACTTC. Its protein product is CASRRGQSSYEQYF.

A note on this clonotype: Its ends do not fully match the called genes, so a read error is possible. The chain uses TRBV2 and TRBJ1-1; D might be TRBD1 (6 bases). Germline V CDR1 and CDR2: SNHLY, FYNNEI. CDR3 length equals 17 residues. The CDR3 region is CASRRLGGDVPNTEVFF. The DNA for the CDR3 is TGTGCCAGCAGGAGATTGGGGGGCGACGTTCCGAACACTGAAGTTTTCTTT. Full variable domain (missing parts from reference TRBV2 and TRBJ1-1): EPEVTQTPSHQVTQMGQEVILRCVPISNHLYFYWYRQILGQKVEFLVSFYNNEISEKSEIFDDQFSVERPDGSNFTLKIRSTKLEDSAMYFCASRRLGGDVPNTEVFFGQGTRLTVV.

V is TRBV20-1 and J is TRBJ2-3; 10 positions agree with TRBD1. The germline V gene has CDR1 DFQATT and CDR2 SNEGSKA (reference sequence). J was trimmed by 4 bases and V by 3 bases; bases with no gene match: 10. The CDR3 totals 16 residues. Written as DNA, the CDR3 is TGCAGTGCTAGGGCTCAGGGACAGGGGCGCGCAGATACGCAGTATTTT. This codes for CSARAQGQGRADTQYF.

This chain connects TRBV20-1 to TRBJ1-4, with D perhaps TRBD1 (5 bases). Germline lookup yields CDR1 DFQATT and CDR2 SNEGSKA (reference sequence). V shed 2 bases and J shed 8 bases, with 15 bases lying between them. This CDR3 contains 14 residues. CDR3 sequence: CSARPGTGLEKLFF. Here the CDR3 DNA reads TGCAGTGCTAGACCCGGGACCGGGCTAGAAAAACTGTTTTTT.

This clonotype was counted only a few times. The rearrangement links TRBV27 to TRBJ2-3, with 8 bases lining up with TRBD2. The CDR3 extends over 17 amino acids. Trimming at V came to 2 bases and at J to 1 base, leaving 8 bases not matched to a gene. Germline CDR1 reads MNHEY; CDR2 reads SMNVEV (reference sequence). The CDR3 here is CASSLKRFGGGTDTQYF. CDR3 DNA: TGTGCCAGCAGTTTAAAAAGGTTCGGGGGGGGCACAGATACGCAGTATTTT.

The chain uses TRBV6-1 and TRBJ1-5; 7 nucleotides line up with TRBD1. CDR3 size: 14 residues. The junction had 7 bases not matched to a gene; V was cut back by 4 bases and J by 7 bases. The germline gives CDR1 MNHNS, CDR2 SASEGT. In DNA, the CDR3 is TGTGCCAGCAGTGGAGACAGGGTAGGCCAGCCCCAGCATTTT. This encodes CASSGDRVGQPQHF.

The V call is TRBV19, the J call TRBJ1-2; D is undetermined. Germline CDR1 LNHDA, CDR2 SQIVND (reference sequence). The V end was cut by 3 bases, the J end by 8 bases, with 13 bases between. CDR3 length: 13 residues. The chain's CDR3 is CASSIPDAWGYTF. The CDR3 DNA follows: TGTGCCAGTAGTATCCCGGACGCGTGGGGCTACACCTTC.

This chain joins TRBV25-1 and TRBJ1-1; weak D call: TRBD1 (6 bases). Trimming pared 2 bases from V and 0 bases from J, leaving 7 bases between. This CDR3 has 14 residues. The germline gives CDR1 MGHDK, CDR2 SYGVNS. CDR3 loop: CASSENRVNTEAFF. DNA of the CDR3: TGTGCCAGCAGTGAAAACAGGGTGAACACTGAAGCTTTCTTT.

This clonotype came up a few times. This CDR3 reads CATSDAPGSYYGYTF. Here the CDR3 DNA reads TGTGCCACCAGTGACGCCCCTGGTTCCTACTATGGCTACACCTTC. The genes are TRBV24-1 and TRBJ1-2; no firm D call. Between the trimmed V and J ends, which lost 4 bases and 3 bases, there was a span of 14 bases. The CDR3 is made up of 15 amino acids. Per germline, CDR1 KGHDR and CDR2 SFDVKD.

V and J are TRBV7-3 and TRBJ1-1; tentatively, D is TRBD1 (5 bases). CDR3 length: 14 residues. V lost 1 base and J lost 5, with 11 bases in between. Germline loops: CDR1 SGHTA, CDR2 FQGTGA. The CDR3: CASSLNPGSTEAFF. In DNA form, the CDR3 reads TGTGCCAGCAGCTTAAATCCAGGGTCAACTGAAGCTTTCTTT.

This chain uses TRBV27 with TRBJ1-1, with 9 bases fitting TRBD1. Germline V CDR1 and CDR2: MNHEY, SMNVEV (reference sequence). This CDR3 region has 13 residues. Trimming took 6 bases from V and 7 from J; bases not matched to a gene: 6. CDR3 DNA sequence: TGTGCCAGCAGAATACAGGGGGCTAATGAAGCTTTCTTT. Its protein product is CASRIQGANEAFF.

About this clonotype itself: One junction end disagrees with the germline gene, perhaps due to a read error. CDR3 amino acids: CSAPASGGAFNGQFF. Written as DNA, the CDR3 is TGCAGTGCACCCGCTAGCGGGGGGGCCTTCAATGGGCAGTTCTTC. The J gene is TRBJ2-1, the V gene TRBV20-1; 12 bases map to TRBD2. The CDR3 has 15 amino acids. The germline V gene encodes CDR1 DFQATT and CDR2 SNEGSKA (reference sequence).

In its sample, this clonotype was seen a few times. The chain uses TRBV6-6 and TRBJ1-4; no clear D gene. Trimming shortened V by 6 bases and J by 6 bases, and 14 bases separated the two germline ends. Germline lookup yields CDR1 MNHNY and CDR2 SVGAGI (reference sequence). CDR3 length: 14 residues. For the CDR3, the DNA is TGTGCCAGCAGGAAGACGGTAGAAGATGAAAAACTGTTTTTT. Its translation is CASRKTVEDEKLFF.

The chain recombines TRBV6-1 with TRBJ1-2; tentative D call: TRBD1 (5 bases). Trimming took off 7 bases at V and 4 bases at J, with 19 bases between the two ends. The CDR3 is 15 amino acids. CDR1 is MNHNS and CDR2 is SASEGT in the germline V gene. The CDR3 DNA reads TGTGCCAGCACAAAGGGGTACGACACAGCCTATGGCTACACCTTC. Encoded protein: CASTKGYDTAYGYTF.

The V gene is TRBV7-2, the J gene TRBJ1-1; 7 nucleotides agree with TRBD1. Germline V gives CDR1 SGHTA, CDR2 FQGNSA. The CDR3 spans 16 residues. V dropped 5 bases and J dropped 4; count of bases not matched to a gene: 13. The CDR3 sequence is CASSRRAATGPTEAFF. As DNA, the CDR3 is TGTGCCAGCAGCCGCCGTGCAGCGACAGGGCCCACTGAAGCTTTCTTT.